This is a list of T cell receptor beta chains from one sample in a study of T cell clusters in autoimmune cytopenias. TCRdb re-called the multiplex PCR reads; one entry per CDR3 protein, DNA not given. Its listing shows about 4,400 distinct CDR3 sequences. The same sample was also studied in work on T cell repertoires in aging, cancer and after chemotherapy.

The specimen sequenced was peripheral blood. These receptors came from a human donor with an autoimmune cytopenia or autoimmune hepatitis (not recorded which). The CDR3 runs from the conserved cysteine through the conserved F or W. Expanded clones are given a class, and other clones once, few, many or no size at all.

j_call | v_call | clone_size | cdr3_aa
TRBJ1-4 | TRBV29-1 | medium-sized | CSAQRDSSNEKLFF
TRBJ2-5 | TRBV29-1 | medium-sized | CSVEDGRGGGETQYF
TRBJ1-2 | TRBV12-3/TRBV12-4 | . | CASSQDRGYGYTF
TRBJ1-5 | TRBV27 | . | CASSRVGEDQPQHF
TRBJ2-1 | TRBV29-1 | . | CSVYEQGQYNEQFF
TRBJ1-2 | TRBV7-9 | . | CASSLGDRENYGYTF
TRBJ2-2 | TRBV6-5 | . | CASMGGAVTGELFF
TRBJ2-3 | TRBV5-6 | . | CASSSPGLAGGSTDTQYF
TRBJ2-3 | TRBV5-4 | . | CASSLALGGLTDTQYF
TRBJ2-1 | TRBV18 | medium-sized | CASSPGTRSYNEQFF
TRBJ1-3 | TRBV18 | . | CASSGSGTGRNTIYF
TRBJ2-2 | TRBV27 | . | CASSFTVNTGELFF
TRBJ2-2 | TRBV12-3/TRBV12-4 | . | CASRRGTDTNTGELFF
TRBJ1-5 | TRBV11-3 | . | CASSLADHMPHVRDLQPQHF
TRBJ2-3 | TRBV19 | medium-sized | CASSGGRGRSTDTQYF
TRBJ1-4 | TRBV27 | . | CASSLWPGSEKLFF
TRBJ1-5 | TRBV6-6 | . | CAIKSGGSDQPQHF
TRBJ2-3 | TRBV19 | . | CASSIQGRGVTDTQYF
TRBJ2-2 | TRBV12-5 | . | CASGNRDVDGTGELFF
TRBJ2-1 | TRBV19 | . | CASSIGDRQSNEQFF
TRBJ1-2 | TRBV29-1 | medium-sized | CSAEGDYGYTF
TRBJ2-3 | TRBV29-1 | . | CSVIVGGKDTQYF
TRBJ2-3 | TRBV11-1 | . | CASSFSGGARDTQYF
TRBJ1-5 | TRBV6-5 | . | CASRPDRVGNQPQHF
TRBJ2-3 | TRBV13 | . | CASRSTDSTDTQYF
TRBJ2-5 | TRBV6-5 | . | CASSYSRGYQETQYF
TRBJ1-5 | TRBV6-1 | . | CASSELGQGKQPQHF
TRBJ2-1 | TRBV10-2 | . | CASSVRDRGVHEQFF
TRBJ2-1 | TRBV27 | . | CASSFTPQTGAEQFF
TRBJ2-1 | TRBV29-1 | . | CSVDSSGLYNEQFF
TRBJ2-5 | TRBV19 | . | CASSPRTSRETQYF
TRBJ1-5 | TRBV6-6 | . | CASSSPGTGSQPQHF
TRBJ2-4 | TRBV5-6 | . | CASSLTGIAKNIQYF
TRBJ1-3 | TRBV11-1 | . | CASSLGGSGNTIYF
TRBJ1-2 | TRBV6-2/TRBV6-3 | . | CASNSGHYSYGYTF
TRBJ2-5 | TRBV27 | . | CASSAAGLGATQYF
TRBJ2-5 | TRBV5-4 | . | CASRALTDFQETQYF
TRBJ1-5 | TRBV6-1 | . | CASSYYGGTSNQPQHF
TRBJ1-4 | TRBV15 | . | CATRPTGEKLFF
TRBJ2-7 | TRBV27 | . | CASRQPGLAGANSYEQYF
TRBJ2-4 | TRBV11-3 | . | CASSWGLAKNIQYF
TRBJ2-5 | TRBV11-3 | . | CASSLIRAGYQETQYF
TRBJ2-5 | TRBV13 | . | CASSPESQETQYF
TRBJ2-6 | TRBV19 | . | CAIPQGPRSGANVLTF
TRBJ2-1 | TRBV27 | medium-sized | CASSTPGTTYEQFF
TRBJ2-1 | TRBV11-3 | . | CASSFPVGVVNEQFF
TRBJ2-4 | TRBV6-5 | medium-sized | CARPGSAKNIQYF
TRBJ2-5 | TRBV29-1 | medium-sized | CSVSGGVSRRETQYF
TRBJ2-5 | TRBV5-4 | . | CASSFRVGPQETQYF
TRBJ2-1 | TRBV10-3 | . | CAIRERGPSYNEQFF
TRBJ2-7 | TRBV13 | . | CASSIGQGGKQYF
TRBJ1-4 | TRBV19 | . | CASRALLTGEKLFF
TRBJ2-1 | TRBV12-3/TRBV12-4 | . | CASRPPGLAGTGEQFF
TRBJ2-7 | TRBV29-1 | . | CSVGRGDFYEQYF